The clone carrying this T cell receptor beta chain was counted many times. The record originates from a study of T-cell reconstitution after alpha-beta-depleted transplantation in children. Researchers prepared the TCRbeta library using unique molecular identifiers, the study reports. TCRdb fed the PCR reads into MiXCR, producing one record per CDR3 protein. Of some 200,000 distinct CDR3 sequences in the sample, about 6.3% were seen once. This CDR3 spans 19 amino acids. The germline V gene has CDR1 LGHNA and CDR2 YSLEER. The V end lost 2 bases, the J end lost 3 bases, and 22 bases lay between the germline ends.

The clonotype originates from a human donor who donated a stem cell graft to a child with Wiskott-Aldrich syndrome. This material consisted of PBMCs from the stem cell graft donor, taken from the stem cell graft. This chain joins TRBV4-3 and TRBJ2-2, with a tentative D call TRBD2 (6 bases). CDR3 sequence reads: CASSQPRLLGPGDTGELFF. The CDR3 region has the DNA TGCGCCAGCAGCCAACCGCGATTATTGGGGCCGGGGGACACCGGGGAGCTGTTTTTT.